These 21 T cell receptor beta chains originate from one sample sequenced in a study of blood T cell repertoires in COVID-19. Profiled with immunoSEQ multiplex PCR; TCRdb holds only in-frame clones, not every one. The sample comprises some 70,000 clones, 87% of which are singletons, and around 8% rests with the top ten. The sequencing input was peripheral blood. All receptors derive from a man aged 45-60 years with active COVID-19.

The chain has TRBV5-6 and TRBJ2-2; tentatively, D is TRBD1 (5 bases). Between the trimmed V and J ends, which lost 4 bases and 3 bases, there was a span of 13 bases. CDR3 size: 15 residues. Germline loops: CDR1 SGHDT, CDR2 YYEEEE. The CDR3 DNA follows: TGTGCCAGCAGCGAAAGGGGCAGGTACACCGGGGAGCTGTTTTTT. Amino acids: CASSERGRYTGELFF. Looking up the rest from reference TRBV5-6 and TRBJ2-2 gives the full variable domain: DAGVTQSPTHLIKTRGQQVTLRCSPKSGHDTVSWYQQALGQGPQFIFQYYEEEERQRGNFPDRFSGHQFPNYSSELNVNALLLGDSALYLCASSERGRYTGELFFGEGSRLTVL.

This clone was detected once. V usage is TRBV7-9 and J usage is TRBJ2-7, with D hard to call. V shed 5 bases and J shed 3 bases, with 14 bases lying between them. This CDR3 spans 14 amino acids. CDR1 and CDR2 from the germline V gene are SEHNR and FQNEAQ (reference sequence). This CDR3 reads CASSVPPGYYEQYF. Written as DNA, the CDR3 is TGTGCCAGCAGCGTTCCCCCAGGCTACTACGAGCAGTACTTC.

V is TRBV7-3 and J is TRBJ2-7; 9 nucleotides align to TRBD1. The V gene's germline CDR1 is SGHTA and CDR2 FQGTGA. V shed 5 bases, J shed 5 bases, and the junction held 4 bases outside the gene matches. The CDR3 runs 13 residues. This CDR3 reads CASSAGQGNEQYF. The CDR3 DNA sequence: TGTGCCAGCAGCGCGGGACAGGGCAACGAGCAGTACTTC.

CDR3 nucleotide sequence: TGTGCCAGCAGCGTAGATGGGGCCTACCAGCCCCAGCATTTT. Protein product: CASSVDGAYQPQHF. The rearrangement joins TRBV9 to TRBJ1-5, with D tentatively TRBD1 (5 bases). This CDR3 contains 14 residues. Germline CDR1 SGDLS, CDR2 YYNGEE. V was shortened by 0 bases and J by 7 bases, with 11 bases between the two germline ends.

The CDR3 sequence is CASSLDRANYGYTF. The CDR3 nucleotides are TGTGCCAGCAGCCTGGACAGGGCTAACTATGGCTACACCTTC. The V and J genes are TRBV7-9 and TRBJ1-2, with 8 bases identical to TRBD1. Germline lookup yields CDR1 SEHNR and CDR2 FQNEAQ (reference sequence). This CDR3 is built from 14 residues. V was pared by 5 bases and J by 0 bases, with 2 bases of the junction left unmatched.

On this clone: A junction boundary mismatches the germline segment, possibly from a read error. J is TRBJ2-7 and V is TRBV27, with D tentatively TRBD2 (6 bases). The length of the CDR3 is 14 residues. Germline V CDR1 and CDR2: MNHEY, SMNVEV (reference sequence). The CDR3 is CASRLSGLHYEQYF. The CDR3 DNA reads as TGTGCCAGCAGGTTATCGGGACTTCACTACGAGCAGTACTTC.

The V call is TRBV18, the J call TRBJ1-4; TRBD1 is a possible D gene (6 bases). CDR1 KGHSH and CDR2 LQKENI come from the germline V gene. The V end lost 6 bases, the J end lost 0 bases, and 8 bases lay between the germline ends. The CDR3 consists of 14 residues. The CDR3 sequence: CASSYRATNEKLFF. CDR3 bases: TGTGCCAGCTCGTACAGGGCAACTAATGAAAAACTGTTTTTT.

The rearrangement links TRBV4-2 to TRBJ2-2; 16 bases map to TRBD2. CDR1 and CDR2 (germline): LGHNA, YNFKEQ. There are 18 residues in the CDR3. Unmatched junction bases numbered 6, after V lost 4 bases and J lost 4 bases. In DNA form, the CDR3 reads TGTGCCAGCAGCCGGGGACTAGCGGGGGGGCAGGGCACCGGGGAGCTGTTTTTT. Translated: CASSRGLAGGQGTGELFF.

The chain links TRBV9 to TRBJ1-3; unclear D gene. The V end was cut by 4 bases, the J end by 4 bases, with 3 bases between. The CDR3 loop spans 11 amino acids. CDR1 is SGDLS, CDR2 YYNGEE, per germline. The CDR3 sequence is CASSLGNTIYF. CDR3 DNA: TGTGCCAGCAGCTTAGGAAACACCATATATTTT.

The chain links TRBV18 to TRBJ2-7; no firm D call. Germline V gene sequence: CDR1 KGHSH, CDR2 LQKENI. The V and J ends lost 3 bases and 0 bases respectively, with 12 bases between them. This CDR3 has 15 residues. The CDR3 region has the DNA TGTGCCAGCTCACCTCTCTCGAGCCTCTCCTACGAGCAGTACTTC. The encoded protein is CASSPLSSLSYEQYF.

In DNA form, the CDR3 reads TGTGCCAGCAACAAATGGGACAGGCGATCCTACGAGCAGTACTTC. Translated: CASNKWDRRSYEQYF. The chain is built from TRBV28 and TRBJ2-7; 8 positions match TRBD1. The CDR3 has 15 residues. Trimming took 7 bases from V and 1 from J; bases not matched to a gene: 9. The germline V gene has CDR1 MDHEN and CDR2 SYDVKM.

A few counts support this clone. J is TRBJ2-2 and V is TRBV28, with D possibly TRBD2 on 6 matching bases. Looked up from germline, CDR1 is MDHEN and CDR2 is SYDVKM. The ends were cut back, 2 bases at V and 5 bases at J, with 12 bases in the middle. CDR3 length equals 15 residues. The CDR3 reads CASSLPGVRTGELFF. In nucleotides, the CDR3 is TGTGCCAGCAGTTTACCGGGAGTGAGGACCGGGGAGCTGTTTTTT.

The chain has TRBV25-1 and TRBJ2-3; 9 bases agree with TRBD1. Trimming took 6 bases from V and 4 from J; bases not matched to a gene: 5. This CDR3 is 14 amino acids long. Germline CDR1 and CDR2: MGHDK and SYGVNS. The CDR3 spells CASRADRGADTQYF. The CDR3 nucleotides read TGTGCCAGCAGGGCGGACAGGGGCGCAGATACGCAGTATTTT.

The chain employs TRBV5-5 and TRBJ2-7, with D maybe TRBD2 (6 bases). Trimming cost V 4 bases and J 4 bases, with 9 bases left between them. Germline-derived CDR1 and CDR2 are SGHKS and YYEKEE (reference sequence). The CDR3 loop spans 12 amino acids. CDR3 coding DNA: TGTGCCAGCAGCGGAGGGCCGTACGAGCAGTACTTC. It codes for CASSGGPYEQYF. The whole variable domain, remainder taken from reference TRBV5-5 and TRBJ2-7, is DAGVTQSPTHLIKTRGQQVTLRCSPISGHKSVSWYQQVLGQGPQFIFQYYEKEERGRGNFPDRFSARQFPNYSSELNVNALLLGDSALYLCASSGGPYEQYFGPGTRLTVT.

This rearrangement joins TRBV6-2 or TRBV6-3 to TRBJ2-7; D might be TRBD1 (6 bases). Looked up from germline, CDR1 is MNHEY and CDR2 is SVGEGT. The CDR3 is made up of 14 amino acids. V was clipped by 4 bases and J by 4 bases, with 14 bases between them. The CDR3 here is CASSFLGAVYEQYF. As DNA, the CDR3 is TGTGCCAGCAGTTTTCTGGGGGCTGTTTACGAGCAGTACTTC.

This sequence joins TRBV19 and TRBJ1-1; 7 bases are a match to TRBD1. J was trimmed by 0 bases and V by 4 bases; bases with no gene match: 2. CDR3 length: 14 residues. CDR1 LNHDA and CDR2 SQIVND come from the germline V gene (reference sequence). For the CDR3, the DNA is TGTGCCAGTAGTAGACAGGGTATGAACACTGAAGCTTTCTTT. Translated, it gives CASSRQGMNTEAFF. Full variable domain (missing parts from reference TRBV19 and TRBJ1-1): DGGITQSPKYLFRKEGQNVTLSCEQNLNHDAMYWYRQDPGQGLRLIYYSQIVNDFQKGDIAEGYSVSREKKESFPLTVTSAQKNPTAFYLCASSRQGMNTEAFFGQGTRLTVV.

J is TRBJ2-2 and V is TRBV4-3; TRBD1 matches 7 bases. J gave up 1 base and V 3 bases, and 8 bases lay outside the gene matches. CDR1 and CDR2 (germline): LGHNA, YSLEER. This CDR3 has 17 residues. CDR3 bases: TGCGCCAGCAGCCACCCTAGACAGGGCCTGAACACCGGGGAGCTGTTTTTT. Protein product: CASSHPRQGLNTGELFF.

The V and J genes are TRBV2 and TRBJ2-3, with D possibly being TRBD2 (5 bases). The CDR3 is 14 amino acids. Looked up from germline, CDR1 is SNHLY and CDR2 is FYNNEI. The V end lost 4 bases, the J end lost 2 bases, and 10 bases lay between the germline ends. CDR3 coding DNA: TGTGCCAGCAGTGGGGAGACCCTCACAGATACGCAGTATTTT. This sequence encodes CASSGETLTDTQYF.

The chain uses TRBV19 and TRBJ1-1, with 7 nucleotides matching TRBD1. CDR1 and CDR2 from the germline V gene are LNHDA and SQIVND (reference sequence). The ends lost 7 bases at V and 0 bases at J; junction bases unmatched: 11. This CDR3 spans 16 amino acids. The CDR3 region is CASTMTGNFMNTEAFF. The CDR3 DNA sequence: TGTGCCAGTACCATGACAGGGAACTTCATGAACACTGAAGCTTTCTTT.

The CDR3 nucleotides read TGTGCCAGCAGGTGGGACAGGGAAAATGAAGCTTTCTTT. Its protein is CASRWDRENEAFF. The chain recombines TRBV12-3 or TRBV12-4 with TRBJ1-1; 9 positions agree with TRBD1. This CDR3 has 13 residues. V was pared by 6 bases and J by 7 bases, with 6 bases of the junction left unmatched.

The V gene is TRBV7-2, the J gene TRBJ2-4; tentative D call: TRBD2 (5 bases). Germline V CDR1 and CDR2: SGHTA, FQGNSA. The length of the CDR3 is 13 residues. The ends were cut back, 4 bases at V and 8 bases at J, with 12 bases in the middle. CDR3 DNA sequence: TGTGCCAGCAGCTCTAGTTTCGGGGACATTCAGTACTTC. Translation gives CASSSSFGDIQYF.